Following are 14 T cell receptor beta chains from one sample sequenced in a study of OX40 agonist ivuxolimab in advanced cancers. Receptor libraries were prepared by the immunoSEQ multiplex PCR assay. This immuneACCESS table, as held by TCRdb, lists in-frame sequences with V and J called but not all clones. Of the missing ones, under half trace to an unresolved V gene in checked studies; the others have no known cause. The sample table lists some 72,000 clones, under 95% of them with a count of one. The ten largest clonotypes hold about 10% of the sample. This specimen was CD4+ or CD8+ T cells sorted from blood, taken in a trial of the OX40 agonist ivuxolimab. Receptors originate from an adult with an advanced solid tumor such as melanoma, head and neck, liver or kidney cancer.

The chain combines TRBV15 with TRBJ2-7, with 12 bases identical to TRBD1. The CDR3 consists of 14 residues. After removal of 8 bases from V and 6 bases from J, the junction contained 8 bases not matched to a gene. Germline V CDR1 and CDR2: LNHNV, YYDKDF (reference sequence). The CDR3 DNA reads TGTGCCACCCGTCCGGGACAGGGGGCCCTCGAGCAGTACTTC. Its translation: CATRPGQGALEQYF.

This clone was seen once. The chain joins TRBV5-6 to TRBJ1-2; the D gene is possibly TRBD1 (5 bases). CDR1 SGHDT and CDR2 YYEEEE come from the germline V gene. V lost 6 bases and J lost 4, with 16 bases in between. The CDR3 contains 14 residues. CDR3: CASITLGQVYGYTF. CDR3 nucleotide sequence: TGTGCCAGCATCACTTTGGGGCAGGTCTATGGCTACACCTTC.

The rearrangement uses TRBV6-5 and TRBJ2-1; TRBD1 agrees at 11 bases. The CDR3 has 15 residues. After removal of 2 bases from V and 8 bases from J, the junction contained 5 bases not matched to a gene. Germline-derived CDR1 and CDR2 are MNHEY and SVGAGI. CDR3 protein: CASSYSADRGHEQFF. The CDR3, as DNA: TGTGCCAGCAGTTACAGTGCGGACAGGGGGCATGAGCAGTTCTTC.

The V gene is TRBV5-1, the J gene TRBJ2-5, with D unclear. Per the germline V gene, CDR1 is SGHRS and CDR2 is YFSETQ. V was cut by 4 bases and J by 4 bases, with 14 bases left in between. This CDR3 spans 14 amino acids. The CDR3: CASSPDTPGETQYF. The CDR3 bases are TGCGCCAGCAGCCCAGACACCCCTGGAGAGACCCAGTACTTC.

This chain connects TRBV14 to TRBJ2-2; tentatively, D is TRBD1 (5 bases). Germline V gene lookup returns CDR1 SGHDN and CDR2 FVKESK. Between the trimmed V and J ends, which lost 1 base and 6 bases, there was a span of 12 bases. The CDR3 spans 15 residues. The DNA for the CDR3 is TGTGCCAGCAGCCAAGGTTTTTGGGGCCCCGGGGAGCTGTTTTTT. Encoded protein: CASSQGFWGPGELFF.

This chain links TRBV15 with TRBJ1-5; TRBD1 might be the D (5 bases). Per the germline V gene, CDR1 is LNHNV and CDR2 is YYDKDF (reference sequence). The CDR3 runs to 14 residues. V dropped 1 base and J dropped 4 bases, with 8 bases sitting between them. DNA for the CDR3: TGTGCCACCAGCAGAGTCAACAGGAATCAGCCCCAGCATTTT. It codes for CATSRVNRNQPQHF.

The chain recombines TRBV27 with TRBJ2-3; 12 bases align to TRBD1. Trimming took 1 base from V and 10 from J; bases not matched to a gene: 9. Looked up from germline, CDR1 is MNHEY and CDR2 is SMNVEV (reference sequence). The CDR3 has 16 residues. CDR3 amino acids: CASSLWGQGALFAQYF. DNA for the CDR3: TGTGCCAGCAGTTTATGGGGACAGGGGGCCCTCTTTGCGCAGTATTTT.

The V call is TRBV5-5, the J call TRBJ2-7; D may be TRBD1 (6 bases). This CDR3 region has 15 residues. Germline loops: CDR1 SGHKS, CDR2 YYEKEE (reference sequence). The V gene lost 0 bases and the J gene lost 6 bases, with 16 bases spanning the gap. CDR3 sequence: CASSLAVAGVTEQYF. In DNA form, the CDR3 reads TGTGCCAGCAGCTTGGCGGTCGCAGGGGTTACCGAGCAGTACTTC.

The rearrangement links TRBV15 to TRBJ2-7; possibly TRBD1 for D (5 bases). Germline V gene lookup returns CDR1 LNHNV and CDR2 YYDKDF (reference sequence). Trimming cost V 3 bases and J 2 bases, with 14 bases left between them. The CDR3 length is 15 residues. Here the CDR3 reads CATSRTVTATYEQYF. In DNA, the CDR3 is TGTGCCACCAGCAGGACCGTGACAGCCACCTACGAGCAGTACTTC.

The rearrangement uses TRBV11-3 and TRBJ2-2; 10 nucleotides line up with TRBD1. V shed 4 bases and J 4 bases; nucleotides not matched to a gene: 6. Germline loops: CDR1 SGHNT, CDR2 YENEEA. The CDR3 has 16 amino acids. The CDR3 region is CASSSETGGGTGELFF. The CDR3 DNA reads as TGTGCCAGCAGCTCCGAGACAGGGGGCGGCACCGGGGAGCTGTTTTTT.

CDR3 DNA: TGTGCCAGCAGCTTAGTCGGAGATACGCAGTATTTT. Protein: CASSLVGDTQYF. V and J are TRBV25-1 and TRBJ2-3; D is ambiguous. Trimming shortened V by 6 bases and J by 5 bases, and 9 bases separated the two germline ends. This CDR3 has 12 residues. Germline lookup yields CDR1 MGHDK and CDR2 SYGVNS.

The CDR3 region has the DNA TGTGCCAGCAGCGTAGCTGGCGGGGGGGCCACAGATACGCAGTATTTT. As protein: CASSVAGGGATDTQYF. The V and J genes are TRBV9 and TRBJ2-3; 9 bases agree with TRBD2. The CDR3 consists of 16 residues. CDR1 is SGDLS and CDR2 is YYNGEE in the germline V gene. Trimming removed 0 bases from V and 2 bases from J; junction bases left unmatched: 4.

The chain recombines TRBV29-1 with TRBJ2-5; D unresolved. Germline values: CDR1 SQVTM, CDR2 ANQGSEA. Trimming took off 3 bases at V and 5 bases at J, with 4 bases between the two ends. The CDR3 covers 10 residues. CDR3 bases: TGCAGCGTTGAGGAGGAGACCCAGTACTTC. This codes for CSVEEETQYF.

V and J are TRBV6-5 and TRBJ1-5; D possibly corresponds to TRBD1 (5 bases). The germline V gene has CDR1 MNHEY and CDR2 SVGAGI. With 2 bases removed from V and 6 bases from J, the gap between germline ends came to 14 bases. CDR3 length: 15 residues. CDR3 DNA: TGTGCCAGCAGTTACGTCAGGGACGCGATTCAGCCCCAGCATTTT. It translates to CASSYVRDAIQPQHF.